This TCR beta chain appears in the sequencing data of a study of CD8 T cells in ankylosing spondylitis. Notes on the study in general: Ankylosing spondylitis blood appeared to carry a characteristic TCR beta motif of several highly homologous variants. According to the report, clones linked to the disease were significantly enriched in matched synovial fluid samples taken from ankylosing spondylitis patients. Prior work had noted some motif variants in reactive arthritis blood and synovial fluid.

V gave up 4 bases and J gave up 6 bases, with 10 bases separating them. Germline lookup yields CDR1 SEHNR and CDR2 FQNEAQ (reference sequence). The CDR3 runs 13 residues. This clonotype occurred a few times. Its antigen remains unknown. TCRdb processed the 5' RACE reads anew with MiXCR; each CDR3 protein has one entry. The sample holds 250,000 or so distinct CDR3 sequences, over 15% seen once. Sequencing input: blood, either unsorted or a sorted T cell fraction (not recorded which). The TCR was taken from a male donor with ankylosing spondylitis or in good health (not recorded which). This chain uses TRBV7-9 with TRBJ2-1, with D uncertain. The CDR3 is CASSSSRLNEQFF. The CDR3 DNA is TGTGCCAGCAGCTCGAGCCGGCTCAATGAGCAGTTCTTC.